This T cell receptor (beta chain) was documented in a study of T cell repertoires in cytomegalovirus infection. A note on this clonotype: Its specificity is unknown.

From the reads, TCRdb called clonotypes with MiXCR, one entry per CDR3 protein. There are some 200,000 distinct CDR3 sequences in the sample; around 35% occur only once, and roughly three fifths lies in the top ten. Sample: CD8+ T cells from cultured PBMCs, taken from culture after CMV antigen stimulation. The receptor's source is a human donor in good health (CMV status not recorded). Some clones in this sample may be carry-over from other donors' samples.

CDR3 coding DNA: TGTGCCAGCAGCATCATCCGGGACACTATTAACTATGGCTACACCTTC. Its protein product is CASSIIRDTINYGYTF. The gene calls are TRBV5-6 and TRBJ1-2; D is perhaps TRBD1 (6 bases). CDR1 is SGHDT and CDR2 is YYEEEE in the germline V gene. Trimming took off 4 bases at V and 1 base at J, with 17 bases between the two ends. The CDR3 spans 16 residues. Based on the CDR3 plus reference TRBV5-6 and TRBJ1-2, the full variable domain is DAGVTQSPTHLIKTRGQQVTLRCSPKSGHDTVSWYQQALGQGPQFIFQYYEEEERQRGNFPDRFSGHQFPNYSSELNVNALLLGDSALYLCASSIIRDTINYGYTFGSGTRLTVV.